The source of this T cell receptor beta chain is a study of T-cell reconstitution after alpha-beta-depleted transplantation in children. The CDR3 totals 15 residues. V shed 3 bases and J shed 2 bases, with 13 bases lying between them. Unique molecular identifiers were incorporated into the prepared TCRbeta library. MiXCR, run by TCRdb on the PCR reads, gives a single entry per CDR3 protein. The data show 150,000 to 200,000 distinct CDR3 sequences, with approximately 6.6% seen just once and 3% held by the top ten. The source material was PBMCs from the stem cell graft donor, sampled from the stem cell graft. The chain carries TRBV12-3 or TRBV12-4 and TRBJ2-5; tentative D call: TRBD2 (7 bases). The TCR originated in a human donor who donated a stem cell graft to a child with Wiskott-Aldrich syndrome. The CDR3 DNA reads as TGTGCCAGCAGTTTCCAGGGAGGGGGGCAAGAGACCCAGTACTTC. Translating it yields CASSFQGGGQETQYF.